This TCR beta chain was sequenced during a study of identical twins. CDR1 MDHEN and CDR2 SYDVKM come from the germline V gene. V gave up 5 bases and J gave up 1 base, with 12 bases separating them. This CDR3 is 15 amino acids long. Study findings and constraints: Insertions were reduced in abundant cord blood beta clonotypes but not in memory repertoires.

In its sample, this clonotype was seen a few times. Its antigen is unidentified. TCRdb recomputed calls from the 5' RACE reads with MiXCR, one row per CDR3 protein. The data show hundreds of thousands of distinct CDR3 sequences, under 8.5% seen once. These sequences were also reported in another study, on yellow fever vaccine responses in identical twins. From that second work: Reportedly, twins' vaccine T cell responses looked partly convergent and partly personalized.

The sample was PBMCs. The V gene is TRBV28, the J gene TRBJ2-1; maybe TRBD2 (6 bases). The source of this sequence is a woman younger than 35 in good health. The CDR3 nucleotides read TGTGCCAGCAGTCAAGGGAGGAAGTCCTACAATGAGCAGTTCTTC. Its translation: CASSQGRKSYNEQFF.